Below are 30 T cell receptor beta chains sequenced from a single sample in a study of neurological immune-mediated disorders. TCRdb used MiXCR to reprocess the 5' RACE reads, holding one entry per CDR3 protein. The sample has 57,000 or so distinct CDR3 sequences; 11% are singletons. Sequenced input: PBMCs. These receptors originate from a man aged 60 to 75 in good health.

This clonotype was detected many times. V and J are TRBV7-2 and TRBJ1-5; 9 nucleotides match TRBD1. J lost 3 bases, V lost 4 bases, and 10 bases had no gene match. Germline V gene sequence: CDR1 SGHTA, CDR2 FQGNSA. The length of the CDR3 is 17 residues. CDR3 in DNA: TGTGCCAGCAGCTCGGGGGGACAGGGAAGCACCAATCAGCCCCAGCATTTT. This encodes CASSSGGQGSTNQPQHF.

This clonotype was observed many times. The chain couples TRBV5-1 to TRBJ1-2, with D possibly being TRBD1 (6 bases). The V and J ends lost 4 bases and 6 bases respectively, with 13 bases between them. Germline CDR1 SGHRS, CDR2 YFSETQ. The CDR3 length is 13 residues. CDR3 residues: CASSLTGNDGYTF. CDR3 sequence (DNA): TGCGCCAGCAGCCTCACAGGGAACGATGGCTACACCTTC.

This clonotype was detected ten times or more. This chain uses TRBV7-2 with TRBJ1-2; possibly TRBD1 for D (6 bases). Germline CDR1 and CDR2: SGHTA and FQGNSA. The V end was cut by 0 bases, the J end by 5 bases, with 16 bases between. The CDR3 runs to 16 residues. The DNA of the CDR3 is TGTGCCAGCAGCTTAGCGCAGCGGACAGCGAGTTATGGCTACACCTTC. It translates to CASSLAQRTASYGYTF. The full variable domain, with the rest looked up from reference TRBV7-2 and TRBJ1-2, is GAGVSQSPSNKVTEKGKDVELRCDPISGHTALYWYRQSLGQGLEFLIYFQGNSAPDKSGLPSDRFSAERTGGSVSTLTIQRTQQEDSAVYLCASSLAQRTASYGYTFGSGTRLTVV.

This clonotype was recorded many times. This chain links TRBV7-9 with TRBJ1-1, with 8 bases aligning to TRBD1. V was pared by 3 bases and J by 4 bases, with 4 bases of the junction left unmatched. Germline loops: CDR1 SEHNR, CDR2 FQNEAQ (reference sequence). The CDR3 loop spans 14 amino acids. In DNA, the CDR3 is TGTGCCAGCAGCTTGTCTCAGGGGGCCACTGAAGCTTTCTTT. The encoded protein is CASSLSQGATEAFF. The entire variable domain, with the rest obtained from reference TRBV7-9 and TRBJ1-1, is as follows: DTGVSQNPRHKITKRGQNVTFRCDPISEHNRLYWYRQTLGQGPEFLTYFQNEAQLEKSRLLSDRFSAERPKGSFSTLEIQRTEQGDSAMYLCASSLSQGATEAFFGQGTRLTVV.

There are many counts of this clonotype. The V call is TRBV7-2, the J call TRBJ1-5; weak D call: TRBD1 (5 bases). Germline V gene sequence: CDR1 SGHTA, CDR2 FQGNSA. Between the trimmed V and J ends, which lost 5 bases and 6 bases, there was a span of 14 bases. There are 14 residues in the CDR3. The chain's CDR3 is CASSQGAHSQPQHF. CDR3 DNA sequence: TGTGCCAGCAGCCAAGGGGCGCACAGTCAGCCCCAGCATTTT.

This clonotype has ten or more counts. The rearrangement uses TRBV5-1 and TRBJ2-5; D remains ambiguous. Looked up from germline, CDR1 is SGHRS and CDR2 is YFSETQ. V lost 0 bases to trimming and J lost 4 bases, with 7 bases between them. The CDR3 sequence is 13 residues long. The CDR3 spells CASSLADGETQYF. The CDR3 DNA follows: TGCGCCAGCAGCTTGGCCGATGGAGAGACCCAGTACTTC.

The CDR3 DNA reads as TGTGCCAGCAGTTACGGAGGGGGGGAGCTGTTTTTT. Residues: CASSYGGGELFF. This chain uses TRBV6-2 or TRBV6-3 with TRBJ2-2; D might be TRBD2 (6 bases). Trimming stripped 2 bases from V and 8 bases from J, with 6 bases between. Germline CDR1 is MNHEY and CDR2 is SVGEGT. This CDR3 has 12 residues.

The rearrangement uses TRBV5-1 and TRBJ2-3; TRBD1 agrees at 7 bases. CDR3 length: 14 residues. Germline V gives CDR1 SGHRS, CDR2 YFSETQ. The trim removed 4 bases at V and 8 bases at J, leaving 10 bases unmatched. The CDR3 loop reads CASSRAEGATTQYF. CDR3 DNA: TGCGCCAGCAGCCGGGCCGAGGGGGCTACTACGCAGTATTTT.

This clonotype was seen at least ten times. J is TRBJ1-2 and V is TRBV3-1; D unresolved. From germline, CDR1 is LGHDT and CDR2 YNNKEL (reference sequence). Trimming removed 0 bases at V and 5 bases at J, with 10 bases between. This CDR3 has 14 amino acids. Here the CDR3 reads CASSQDGTPYGYTF. CDR3 sequence (DNA): TGTGCCAGCAGCCAAGATGGCACGCCTTATGGCTACACCTTC.

This clonotype has ten or more counts. V usage is TRBV2 and J usage is TRBJ2-3, with TRBD1 as a possible D gene (5 bases). V lost 3 bases, J lost 1 base, and 11 bases lay in between. The CDR3 covers 15 residues. CDR1 and CDR2 (germline): SNHLY, FYNNEI. In nucleotides, the CDR3 is TGTGCCAGCAGTGATTGGCAGGGTCGCACAGATACGCAGTATTTT. Residues: CASSDWQGRTDTQYF. Based on the CDR3 plus reference TRBV2 and TRBJ2-3, the full variable domain is EPEVTQTPSHQVTQMGQEVILRCVPISNHLYFYWYRQILGQKVEFLVSFYNNEISEKSEIFDDQFSVERPDGSNFTLKIRSTKLEDSAMYFCASSDWQGRTDTQYFGPGTRLTVL.

This clonotype was seen repeatedly, ten times or more. The chain is built from TRBV5-1 and TRBJ1-6; 12 bases are shared with TRBD1. The V gene's germline CDR1 is SGHRS and CDR2 YFSETQ. The CDR3 contains 16 residues. The junction had 7 bases not matched to a gene; V was cut back by 2 bases and J by 10 bases. CDR3: CASSFSGTGGMSPLHF. DNA of the CDR3: TGCGCCAGCAGCTTCTCCGGGACAGGGGGCATGTCACCCCTCCACTTT.

In this sample, this clonotype turned up many times. The V and J genes are TRBV28 and TRBJ2-3; D uncertain. The CDR3 length is 12 residues. The germline CDR1 and CDR2 sequences are MDHEN and SYDVKM. The V end was cut by 5 bases, the J end by 7 bases, with 10 bases between. The CDR3 nucleotides are TGTGCCAGCAGTGAGTCCAGGAATACGCAGTATTTT. Translated: CASSESRNTQYF.

This clonotype was seen more than once but under ten times. CDR3 nucleotides: TGCAGTGCTAGAGATGAGTTGGGCGGGGGGCTATCCTCCTACGAGCAGTACTTC. Translation gives CSARDELGGGLSSYEQYF. This sequence joins TRBV20-1 and TRBJ2-7; 8 bases are shared with TRBD2. V was clipped by 0 bases and J by 0 bases; unmatched bases: 13. Germline loops: CDR1 DFQATT, CDR2 SNEGSKA (reference sequence). This CDR3 has 18 residues.

This clonotype was recorded at least ten times. The V and J genes are TRBV11-2 and TRBJ1-6; no reliable D call. V was cut by 6 bases and J by 3 bases, with 12 bases left in between. Looked up from germline, CDR1 is SGHAT and CDR2 is FQNNGV. This CDR3 spans 15 amino acids. CDR3 loop: CASRKGKGYNSPLHF. The CDR3 region has the DNA TGTGCCAGCAGGAAGGGAAAGGGCTATAATTCACCCCTCCACTTT. Full variable domain (missing parts from reference TRBV11-2 and TRBJ1-6): EAGVAQSPRYKIIEKRQSVAFWCNPISGHATLYWYQQILGQGPKLLIQFQNNGVVDDSQLPKDRFSAERLKGVDSTLKIQPAKLEDSAVYLCASRKGKGYNSPLHFGNGTRLTVT.

This clonotype has ten or more counts. V usage is TRBV20-1 and J usage is TRBJ1-5; D is possibly TRBD1 (5 bases). Germline CDR1 reads DFQATT; CDR2 reads SNEGSKA (reference sequence). The ends were cut back, 6 bases at V and 5 bases at J, with 8 bases in the middle. The CDR3 is made up of 11 amino acids. CDR3 region: CSAQGDQPQHF. In DNA, the CDR3 is TGCAGTGCCCAGGGAGATCAGCCCCAGCATTTT.

This clonotype was picked up a small number of times. Compared with germline, one end of the junction differs, possibly owing to a read error. V gene TRBV29-1 combines with J gene TRBJ2-7; D is perhaps TRBD1 (6 bases). Germline assignment: CDR1 SQVTM and CDR2 ANQGSEA. This CDR3 has 13 residues. CDR3 in amino acids: CSAETQGFGEQYF. The CDR3 DNA follows: TGCAGCGCTGAAACACAGGGTTTTGGCGAGCAGTACTTC.

This clonotype was recorded many times. The chain is built from TRBV9 and TRBJ1-4; 7 bases agree with TRBD1. The CDR3 has 15 amino acids. Germline CDR1 is SGDLS and CDR2 is YYNGEE. Germline trimming cut 4 bases from V and 4 bases from J; bases unmatched to any gene: 7. CDR3 protein: CASSQTGEGNEKLFF. The CDR3 nucleotides are TGTGCCAGCAGCCAAACAGGGGAGGGTAATGAAAAACTGTTTTTT.

This clonotype was seen at least ten times. This chain joins TRBV7-2 and TRBJ1-2, with 10 bases matching TRBD1. Germline CDR1 is SGHTA and CDR2 is FQGNSA. The CDR3 is made up of 15 amino acids. J lost 4 bases, V lost 5 bases, and 7 bases had no gene match. Written as DNA, the CDR3 is TGTGCCAGCAGCACCCGACAGGGGGCGGTCTATGGCTACACCTTC. Protein sequence: CASSTRQGAVYGYTF.

The chain links TRBV19 to TRBJ2-3; TRBD1 aligns across 9 bases. The CDR3 length is 16 residues. CDR1 LNHDA and CDR2 SQIVND come from the germline V gene (reference sequence). V lost 4 bases and J lost 4; bases outside the gene matches: 9. CDR3 nucleotides: TGTGCCAGTAGTACCACCGGGACAGGGAGGTCAGATACGCAGTATTTT. Encoded protein: CASSTTGTGRSDTQYF.

In its sample, this clonotype was seen many times. The chain combines TRBV7-3 with TRBJ2-2; 8 bases line up with TRBD1. The V gene end was trimmed by 3 bases and the J gene end by 4 bases; junction bases not matched to a gene: 7. Germline loops: CDR1 SGHTA, CDR2 FQGTGA. The CDR3 sequence is 16 residues long. CDR3 sequence (DNA): TGTGCCAGCAGCTTCCAGACAGGGGCGAGCACCGGGGAGCTGTTTTTT. Translating gives CASSFQTGASTGELFF. The full variable domain, its missing parts supplied by reference TRBV7-3 and TRBJ2-2, is GAGVSQTPSNKVTEKGKYVELRCDPISGHTALYWYRQSLGQGPEFLIYFQGTGAADDSGLPNDRFFAVRPEGSVSTLKIQRTERGDSAVYLCASSFQTGASTGELFFGEGSRLTVL.

At least ten counts were recorded for this clonotype. The chain couples TRBV5-8 to TRBJ1-1, with D uncertain. This CDR3 is 14 amino acids long. Per the germline V gene, CDR1 is SGHTS and CDR2 is YDEGEE. V lost 0 bases and J lost 4, with 10 bases in between. This CDR3 is CASSLGVGSTEAFF. The CDR3 bases are TGTGCCAGCAGCTTGGGAGTGGGCAGCACTGAAGCTTTCTTT.

This clonotype was seen many times. The chain employs TRBV7-2 and TRBJ2-1; no definite D call. The CDR3 loop spans 14 amino acids. The germline V and J ends were trimmed by 1 base and 0 bases, with 4 bases remaining between them. From germline, CDR1 is SGHTA and CDR2 FQGNSA. In nucleotides, the CDR3 is TGTGCCAGCAGCTTAGGGAGCTCCTACAATGAGCAGTTCTTC. Protein: CASSLGSSYNEQFF.

This clonotype was seen repeatedly, ten times or more. The gene calls are TRBV20-1 and TRBJ2-3; D is ambiguous. CDR3 length equals 11 residues. Trimming took 1 base from V and 6 from J, leaving 5 bases between them. Germline V gene sequence: CDR1 DFQATT, CDR2 SNEGSKA (reference sequence). The CDR3 sequence: CSARGPDTQYF. CDR3 nucleotides: TGCAGTGCTAGAGGGCCCGATACGCAGTATTTT.

This clonotype was seen repeatedly, ten times or more. This sequence joins TRBV20-1 and TRBJ2-5; 13 nucleotides agree with TRBD2. Germline loops: CDR1 DFQATT, CDR2 SNEGSKA (reference sequence). This CDR3 spans 15 amino acids. V lost 5 bases to trimming and J lost 1 base; unmatched junction nucleotides: 4. DNA of the CDR3: TGCAGTGCTGGAACTAGCGGGGGGGTCCAAGAGACCCAGTACTTC. Amino acid sequence: CSAGTSGGVQETQYF.

This clonotype was picked up many times. This rearrangement joins TRBV5-6 to TRBJ1-3, with 8 nucleotides matching TRBD1. The CDR3 runs to 15 residues. V shed 3 bases, J shed 2 bases, and the junction held 4 bases outside the gene matches. Germline lookup yields CDR1 SGHDT and CDR2 YYEEEE. DNA of the CDR3: TGTGCCAGCAGCTGGGGGGACAGGACTGGAAACACCATATATTTT. It yields the protein CASSWGDRTGNTIYF. The full variable domain, rest sourced from reference TRBV5-6 and TRBJ1-3, is DAGVTQSPTHLIKTRGQQVTLRCSPKSGHDTVSWYQQALGQGPQFIFQYYEEEERQRGNFPDRFSGHQFPNYSSELNVNALLLGDSALYLCASSWGDRTGNTIYFGEGSWLTVV.

This clonotype was seen repeatedly, ten times or more. J is TRBJ2-1 and V is TRBV20-1; 7 positions match TRBD2. Germline V gene data show CDR1 as DFQATT and CDR2 as SNEGSKA (reference sequence). The CDR3 loop spans 13 amino acids. Losses at the gene ends were 2 bases for V and 7 bases for J; bases not matched to a gene: 5. CDR3 sequence reads: CSARSWEGNEQFF. In nucleotides, the CDR3 is TGCAGTGCTAGATCATGGGAGGGGAATGAGCAGTTCTTC.

This clonotype was recorded many times. V is TRBV7-2 and J is TRBJ2-2; D may be TRBD1 (5 bases). The CDR3 consists of 16 residues. V shed 7 bases and J shed 2 bases, with 17 bases lying between them. From germline, CDR1 is SGHTA and CDR2 FQGNSA. CDR3 region: CASNGRSQGNTGELFF. CDR3 DNA: TGTGCCAGCAACGGACGTTCGCAGGGCAACACCGGGGAGCTGTTTTTT.

This clonotype was found many times. This chain uses TRBV5-1 with TRBJ2-1; 11 nucleotides align to TRBD1. CDR3 length: 14 residues. Germline CDR1 reads SGHRS; CDR2 reads YFSETQ. J was trimmed by 10 bases and V by 3 bases; bases with no gene match: 6. The CDR3 DNA sequence: TGCGCCAGCAGCTCCCGGACAGGGGGCGACGAGCAGTTCTTC. Translation gives CASSSRTGGDEQFF.

This clonotype showed up many times. This rearrangement joins TRBV6-6 to TRBJ2-3, with a possible D match to TRBD1 (6 bases). This CDR3 comprises 14 residues. Germline CDR1 reads MNHNY; CDR2 reads SVGAGI (reference sequence). Deletions cut 4 bases from V and 1 base from J, with 9 bases between. The CDR3 sequence is CASSSRTGTDTQYF. For the CDR3, the DNA is TGTGCCAGCAGTTCCCGGACAGGCACAGATACGCAGTATTTT.

This clonotype was found once. The chain joins TRBV5-4 to TRBJ2-6; D not certain. Between the trimmed V and J ends, which lost 3 bases and 0 bases, there was a span of 7 bases. This CDR3 is 15 amino acids long. Looked up from germline, CDR1 is SGHNT and CDR2 is YYREEE (reference sequence). The CDR3 DNA sequence: TGTGCCAGCAGCTCCAAAGACTCTGGGGCCAACGTCCTGACTTTC. Amino acids: CASSSKDSGANVLTF.